This record concerns one T cell receptor (beta chain) sequence. Compared with the rest of its sample, this clonotype is large (0.1 to 1%). The antigen it recognizes is unknown. Per-base qualities were not stored, and no clone one base away is much larger. The data derive from a study of circulating CD8 cells and anti-PD-1 response in melanoma (dated by TCRdb to about 2020). Notes on the research overall: Nivolumab was given to patients intravenously at 3 mg/kg every 2 weeks. Of the approximately 13 patients in the melanoma cohort, anti-PD-1 was received as first-line therapy by seven patients, and prior targeted therapy or immunotherapy had been received by six patients. Patients with complete or partial responses were counted as responders, while patients with stable or progressive disease (RECIST v1.1) were counted as non-responders. The TCR repertoire analysis covered some eleven melanoma patients: 7 non-responders and 4 responders. In on-treatment samples, a biotinylated anti-human IgG4 antibody was used to detect PD-1. Points the paper makes about the study in general: Since no tumor material could be accessed, the researchers instead assessed tumor reactivity using peptide assays on expanded sorted subsets. Diversity was greatest in the DNEG repertoire, PD-1 and DPOS had similar and higher clonality, and TIGIT repertoires had the lowest diversity. The cohort included both treatment-naive and previously treated patients, and the authors noted that this mix could influence results. Because of limited material, replicates were generally not included when the experiments were performed. The published TCR repertoire comparisons relied only on baseline and M1 samples from a small cohort that had few responders. Repertoires were found to be largely private between subsets, with under 7% of TRB clonotypes shared at M1, and the highest sharing was observed between DPOS and TIGIT.

Data came from a NextSeq 500. The QIAseq Immune Repertoire RNA Library Kit, Human TCR Panel, was used to prepare TCR libraries from 15 ng of total RNA. The TCR libraries were sequenced on an Illumina NextSeq using a Mid Output V2 kit and asymmetric 261x41 paired-end reads. Every TCR library was diluted to roughly 3.6 nM, then pooled, denatured and loaded at roughly 1 pM. As for how the authors treated the data: TCR FASTQ files were processed in the QIAGEN GeneGlobe Data Analysis Center, and downstream analysis was performed in R 3.5.2. To get clonality, Shannon entropy was normalized by the log of the number of unique productive sequences and the result was subtracted from one. TRA or TRB clonotypes differing in abundance between baseline and M1 were identified within each subset by Fisher exact tests at 5% FDR. Differentially abundant clonotypes were categorized as emerging, expanding, contracting or non-expanding/contracting. Morisita's overlap index was used to measure repertoire overlap between patients. The public reads were reprocessed in TCRdb via fastp at Q25 and MiXCR, keeping in-frame beta chains. Every distinct CDR3 protein forms one entry, paired with its most common genes and DNA. The V and J calls and clone size come from TCRdb's table, not from the authors' own analysis. The sample table records under 400 distinct CDR3 sequences; about 12% of these occur just once. Less than 20% of the sample lies in the top ten.

A BD FACSAria II cell sorter was used to sort four subsets, defined by PD-1 and/or TIGIT, from live CD3+CD8+TCRalphabeta+ cells. To characterize relevance to anti-PD-1 therapy response, circulating CD8 T cells were sorted into four subsets based on PD-1 and TIGIT expression. From each sorted CD8 T-cell subset, both TCR alpha and TCR beta chains were sequenced. Peripheral blood was collected at three points: before the first anti-PD-1 injection, after two injections and after four injections. PBMCs were immediately isolated by Ficoll gradient centrifugation. Until use, PBMCs were stored frozen in liquid nitrogen in RPMI containing roughly 20% FCS and about 10% DMSO. After thawing, PBMCs were stained with a viability dye plus antibodies against CD3, CD8alpha, TCRalphabeta, PD-1 and TIGIT. The RNeasy Kit was used to extract total RNA, and all samples had a RIN greater than 7. Reading the germline V gene gives CDR1 SGHTS and CDR2 YDEGEE. V lost 3 bases and J lost 0 bases; the stretch between them is 13 bases long. Taken from cysteine to phenylalanine, the CDR3 has 16 residues. The CDR3 DNA has 48 bases and is translated from base 1.

The receptor was isolated from a human donor with melanoma. Source: CD8+ T cells from PBMCs, taken at baseline or after one month of anti-PD-1 therapy (not recorded which). The chain employs TRBV5-8 and TRBJ2-4; the D gene is possibly TRBD1, with 6 bases matching. The encoded CDR3 is CASSSGQTLAKNIQYF. The DNA reads as follows: TGTGCCAGCAGCTCCGGACAGACTCTAGCCAAAAACATTCAGTACTTC.